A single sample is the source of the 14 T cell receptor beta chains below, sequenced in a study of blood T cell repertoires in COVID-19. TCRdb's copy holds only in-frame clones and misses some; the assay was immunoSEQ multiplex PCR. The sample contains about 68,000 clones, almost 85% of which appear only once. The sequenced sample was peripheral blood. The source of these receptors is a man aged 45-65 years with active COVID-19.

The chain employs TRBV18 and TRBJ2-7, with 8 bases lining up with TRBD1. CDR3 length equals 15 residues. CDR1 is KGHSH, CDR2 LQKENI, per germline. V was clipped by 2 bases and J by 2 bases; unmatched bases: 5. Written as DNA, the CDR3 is TGTGCCAGCTCACCAGCGGACAGGGCTACCTACGAGCAGTACTTC. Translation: CASSPADRATYEQYF.

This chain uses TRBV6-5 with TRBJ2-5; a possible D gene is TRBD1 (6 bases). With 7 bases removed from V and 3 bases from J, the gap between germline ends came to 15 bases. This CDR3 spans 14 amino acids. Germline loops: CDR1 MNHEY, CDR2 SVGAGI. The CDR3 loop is CASKLHHREETQYF. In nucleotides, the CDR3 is TGTGCCAGCAAACTCCACCACAGGGAAGAGACCCAGTACTTC.

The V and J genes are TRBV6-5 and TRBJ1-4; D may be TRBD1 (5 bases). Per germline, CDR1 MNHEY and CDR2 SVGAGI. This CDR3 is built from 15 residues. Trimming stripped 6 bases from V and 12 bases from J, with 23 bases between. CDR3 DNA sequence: TGTGCCAGCAGATCACAGGCGGTAGGGAAGAGAGAACTGTTTTTT. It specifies CASRSQAVGKRELFF.

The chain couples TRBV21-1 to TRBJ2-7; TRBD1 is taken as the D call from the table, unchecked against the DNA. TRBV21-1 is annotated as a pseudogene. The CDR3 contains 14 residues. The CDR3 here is CASSRGTETYEQYF. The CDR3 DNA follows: TGTGCCAGCAGCCGGGGGACAGAAACCTACGAGCAGTACTTC.

CDR3 sequence reads: CATRLAGGGNEQFF. DNA for the CDR3: TGTGCCACCCGACTAGCGGGGGGGGGCAATGAGCAGTTCTTC. This chain joins TRBV18 and TRBJ2-1, with 14 bases aligning to TRBD2. In germline, CDR1 is KGHSH, CDR2 LQKENI. V lost 10 bases to trimming and J lost 6 bases; unmatched junction nucleotides: 5. CDR3 length: 14 amino acids.

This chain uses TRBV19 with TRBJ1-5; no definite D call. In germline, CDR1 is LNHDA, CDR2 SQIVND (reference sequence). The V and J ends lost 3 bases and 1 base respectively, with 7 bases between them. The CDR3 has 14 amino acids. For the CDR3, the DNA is TGTGCCAGTAGTATGGGAGGCAGCAATCAGCCCCAGCATTTT. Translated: CASSMGGSNQPQHF.

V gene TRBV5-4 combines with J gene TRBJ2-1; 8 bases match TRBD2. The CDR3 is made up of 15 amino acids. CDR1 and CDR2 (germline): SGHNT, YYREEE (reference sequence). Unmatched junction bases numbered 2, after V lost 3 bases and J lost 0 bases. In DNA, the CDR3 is TGTGCCAGCAGCTCAAGCGGGAGCTCCTACAATGAGCAGTTCTTC. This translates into CASSSSGSSYNEQFF. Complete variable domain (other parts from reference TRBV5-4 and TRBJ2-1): ETGVTQSPTHLIKTRGQQVTLRCSSQSGHNTVSWYQQALGQGPQFIFQYYREEENGRGNFPPRFSGLQFPNYSSELNVNALELDDSALYLCASSSSGSSYNEQFFGPGTRLTVL.

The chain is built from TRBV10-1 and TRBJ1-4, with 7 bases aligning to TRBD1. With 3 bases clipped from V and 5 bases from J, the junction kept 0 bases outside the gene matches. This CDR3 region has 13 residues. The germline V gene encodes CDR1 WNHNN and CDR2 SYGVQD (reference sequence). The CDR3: CASSEQGNEKLFF. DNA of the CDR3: TGCGCCAGCAGTGAACAGGGGAATGAAAAACTGTTTTTT.

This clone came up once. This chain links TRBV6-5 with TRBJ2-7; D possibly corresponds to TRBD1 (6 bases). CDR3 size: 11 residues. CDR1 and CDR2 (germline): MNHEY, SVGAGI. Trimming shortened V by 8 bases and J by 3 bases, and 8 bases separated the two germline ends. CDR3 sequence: CASLGGYEQYF. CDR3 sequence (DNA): TGTGCCAGCCTAGGGGGCTACGAGCAGTACTTC.

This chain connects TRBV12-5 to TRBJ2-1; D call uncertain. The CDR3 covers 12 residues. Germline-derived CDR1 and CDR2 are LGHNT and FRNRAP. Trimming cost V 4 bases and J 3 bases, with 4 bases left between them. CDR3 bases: TGTGCTAGTGGTTCTAGCTACAATGAGCAGTTCTTC. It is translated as CASGSSYNEQFF. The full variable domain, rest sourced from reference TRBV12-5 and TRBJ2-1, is DARVTQTPRHKVTEMGQEVTMRCQPILGHNTVFWYRQTMMQGLELLAYFRNRAPLDDSGMPKDRFSAEMPDATLATLKIQPSEPRDSAVYFCASGSSYNEQFFGPGTRLTVL.

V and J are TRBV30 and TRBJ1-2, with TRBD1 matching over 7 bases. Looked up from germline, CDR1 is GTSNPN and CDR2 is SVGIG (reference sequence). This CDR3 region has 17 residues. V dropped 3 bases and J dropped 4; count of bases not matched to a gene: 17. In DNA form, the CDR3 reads TGTGCCTGGAGGGTACTCGGGACAGCGAAACACTTCTATGGCTACACCTTC. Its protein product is CAWRVLGTAKHFYGYTF.

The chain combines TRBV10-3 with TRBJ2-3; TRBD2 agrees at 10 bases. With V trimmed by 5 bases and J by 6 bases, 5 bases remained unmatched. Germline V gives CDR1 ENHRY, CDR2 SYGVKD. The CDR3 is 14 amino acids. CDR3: CAISSRTSGDTQYF. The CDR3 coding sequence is TGTGCCATCAGTTCCCGGACTAGCGGTGATACGCAGTATTTT.

The CDR3 DNA is TGCGCCAGCAGCCAAGATCCCAGCGGGGGGCCAGGTGATACGCAGTATTTT. Protein: CASSQDPSGGPGDTQYF. This chain uses TRBV4-1 with TRBJ2-3; 9 bases map to TRBD2. The CDR3 runs 17 residues. The V segment lost 0 bases and the J segment 6 bases; nucleotides outside the gene matches: 10. The germline V gene encodes CDR1 MGHRA and CDR2 YSYEKL.

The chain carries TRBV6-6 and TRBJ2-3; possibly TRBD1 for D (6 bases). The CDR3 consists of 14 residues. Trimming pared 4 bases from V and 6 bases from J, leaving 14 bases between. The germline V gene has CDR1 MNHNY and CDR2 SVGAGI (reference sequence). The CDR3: CASSSRQVGDTQYF. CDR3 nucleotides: TGTGCCAGCAGTTCTCGACAGGTTGGGGATACGCAGTATTTT.